These 13 T cell receptor beta chains were sequenced from one sample in a study of cytomegalovirus exposure and HLA in healthy donors (dated by TCRdb to the late 2010s). Library preparation used the immunoSEQ multiplex PCR assay. The multiplex PCR relied on a mix of 60 forward primers for TCR Vbeta segments and 13 reverse primers for TCR Jbeta segments. TCRdb took this table from immuneACCESS and kept in-frame rearrangements with V and J called. Such tables lack part of the clones; where checked against another copy, unresolved V genes explain under half of the gap, and the rest is unexplained. The sample table records roughly 250,000 clones; under 80% of these occur just once. Clones ranked in the top ten supply about 2.1% of the sample. The sequencing sample was made of PBMCs. Source of these receptors: a female donor in good health and CMV-seronegative.

The chain couples TRBV10-3 to TRBJ2-5, with 11 bases matching TRBD2. V trimming: 3 bases; J trimming: 1 base; junction bases outside the gene matches: 4. The length of the CDR3 is 16 residues. Germline loops: CDR1 ENHRY, CDR2 SYGVKD. The CDR3 sequence: CAISDPGTSGQETQYF. In DNA form, the CDR3 reads TGTGCCATCAGTGACCCCGGGACTAGCGGCCAAGAGACCCAGTACTTC.

The rearrangement joins TRBV28 to TRBJ1-2, with TRBD1 identical over 7 bases. Trimming cost V 10 bases and J 1 base; bases outside gene matches: 6. There are 13 residues in the CDR3. Germline assignment: CDR1 MDHEN and CDR2 SYDVKM. The CDR3 region is CATRDRLNYGYTF. CDR3 DNA sequence: TGTGCCACCCGGGACAGACTTAACTATGGCTACACCTTC.

This chain links TRBV27 with TRBJ1-5, with D perhaps matching TRBD1 (6 bases). The CDR3 spans 15 residues. V was cut by 4 bases and J by 3 bases, with 13 bases left in between. Germline V lookup: CDR1 MNHEY, CDR2 SMNVEV (reference sequence). CDR3 protein: CASSSNRVLNQPQHF. The CDR3 region has the DNA TGTGCCAGCAGTTCGAACAGGGTTCTCAATCAGCCCCAGCATTTT.

The chain has TRBV7-9 and TRBJ2-3; D ambiguous. The CDR3 is 14 residues long. The germline CDR1 and CDR2 sequences are SEHNR and FQNEAQ (reference sequence). V was pared by 2 bases and J by 2 bases, with 8 bases between. The CDR3 protein is CASSLTMITDTQYF. CDR3 nucleotide sequence: TGTGCCAGCAGCTTAACTATGATCACAGATACGCAGTATTTT.

CDR3 protein: CSVATNEQFF. The CDR3 region has the DNA TGCAGCGTTGCCACAAATGAGCAGTTCTTC. The rearrangement links TRBV29-1 to TRBJ2-1; D is unclear. This CDR3 comprises 10 residues. Trimming removed 4 bases at V and 7 bases at J, with 5 bases between. Germline CDR1 is SQVTM and CDR2 is ANQGSEA.

The genes are TRBV28 and TRBJ1-1, with unresolved D. Trimming took 6 bases from V and 5 from J, leaving 13 bases between them. The V gene's germline CDR1 is MDHEN and CDR2 SYDVKM. The CDR3 spans 13 residues. The CDR3 coding sequence is TGTGCCAGCAGCAGGACTGTCGGGACTGAAGCTTTCTTT. This gives the protein CASSRTVGTEAFF.

This clone was observed a few times. The rearrangement links TRBV2 to TRBJ1-5, with D uncertain. CDR3 length: 14 residues. Trimming shortened V by 3 bases and J by 0 bases, and 6 bases separated the two germline ends. CDR1 is SNHLY, CDR2 FYNNEI, per germline. DNA for the CDR3: TGTGCCAGCAGTGACGGGGATAGCAATCAGCCCCAGCATTTT. Amino acid sequence: CASSDGDSNQPQHF.

The chain links TRBV29-1 to TRBJ1-4; possibly TRBD1 for D (5 bases). This CDR3 region has 14 residues. The germline V gene has CDR1 SQVTM and CDR2 ANQGSEA. V was pared by 5 bases and J by 2 bases, with 12 bases between. CDR3 DNA sequence: TGCAGCGTTTACGGGGGGATTACTAATGAAAAACTGTTTTTT. Encoded protein: CSVYGGITNEKLFF.

This clone is a singleton in its sample. The chain links TRBV6-6 to TRBJ1-6; the D gene is possibly TRBD1 (6 bases). Trimming stripped 4 bases from V and 7 bases from J, with 11 bases between. CDR3 length equals 14 residues. The germline V gene encodes CDR1 MNHNY and CDR2 SVGAGI (reference sequence). The CDR3 DNA follows: TGTGCCAGCAGTTCCCAGGGGCTGAATTCACCCCTCCACTTT. It translates to CASSSQGLNSPLHF.

This chain joins TRBV19 and TRBJ2-3, with 7 bases lining up with TRBD2. V was pared by 1 base and J by 5 bases, with 3 bases of the junction left unmatched. Germline V CDR1 and CDR2: LNHDA, SQIVND (reference sequence). The CDR3 totals 14 residues. Here the CDR3 DNA reads TGTGCCAGTAGTATAGCCACTAGCGTAGATACGCAGTATTTT. Amino acids: CASSIATSVDTQYF.

The chain joins TRBV7-9 to TRBJ2-2, with a possible D match to TRBD2 (6 bases). Germline V CDR1 and CDR2: SEHNR, FQNEAQ (reference sequence). CDR3 length equals 16 residues. Trimming took off 1 base at V and 6 bases at J, with 15 bases between the two ends. CDR3 region: CASSLDRENRPGELFF. The CDR3 DNA sequence: TGTGCCAGCAGCTTAGACCGGGAGAATCGGCCCGGGGAGCTGTTTTTT.

The chain carries TRBV11-2 and TRBJ1-1; 7 bases align to TRBD1. Germline trimming cut 2 bases from V and 4 bases from J; bases unmatched to any gene: 4. CDR1 and CDR2 (germline): SGHAT, FQNNGV. The CDR3 covers 14 residues. CDR3 bases: TGTGCCAGCAGCTTAATGCAGGGGGTCACTGAAGCTTTCTTT. Translation: CASSLMQGVTEAFF.

This clone was seen a few times. The rearrangement links TRBV18 to TRBJ1-1; the D gene is possibly TRBD1 (6 bases). Germline CDR1 is KGHSH and CDR2 is LQKENI. The CDR3 sequence is 15 residues long. Trimming removed 5 bases at V and 11 bases at J, with 24 bases between. The CDR3 reads CASSAGTGSTAKAFF. CDR3 nucleotide sequence: TGTGCCAGCTCAGCCGGTACAGGGTCCACCGCTAAGGCTTTCTTT.